A single sample gave rise to the 27 T cell receptor beta chains below, sequenced in a study of cytomegalovirus exposure and HLA in healthy donors (dated by TCRdb to the late 2010s). Library preparation was by the immunoSEQ multiplex PCR assay. TCRdb's version of the immuneACCESS table is confined to in-frame rearrangements and falls short of the full clone set. An unresolved V gene accounts for under half of the shortfall where checked; the remainder is of unknown origin. This sample comprises 150,000 to 200,000 clones, more than 75% of them detected only once. The top ten constitute about 2.5% of the sample. The sample was PBMCs. The receptor source for this set is a man younger than 35 in good health and CMV-seropositive.

The chain employs TRBV5-4 and TRBJ2-3; D may be TRBD2 (6 bases). The length of the CDR3 is 13 residues. The V gene lost 7 bases and the J gene lost 0 bases, with 9 bases spanning the gap. Germline V gene sequence: CDR1 SGHNT, CDR2 YYREEE (reference sequence). CDR3 sequence (DNA): TGTGCCAGCTTTAGCGGTAGCACAGATACGCAGTATTTT. It is translated as CASFSGSTDTQYF.

This chain connects TRBV28 to TRBJ2-7, with D possibly TRBD1 on 6 matching bases. V was cut by 7 bases and J by 6 bases, with 22 bases left in between. CDR3 length: 15 residues. CDR1 is MDHEN, CDR2 SYDVKM, per germline. Here the CDR3 DNA reads TGTGCCAGCATAAAACACAGGGTTGCAGTTCCCGAGCAGTACTTC. Encoded protein: CASIKHRVAVPEQYF.

The chain combines TRBV11-2 with TRBJ2-7; 11 nucleotides align to TRBD2. The V segment lost 4 bases and the J segment 3 bases; nucleotides outside the gene matches: 5. The CDR3 extends over 15 amino acids. CDR1 is SGHAT and CDR2 is FQNNGV in the germline V gene. The CDR3 nucleotides read TGTGCCAGCAGCTCTAAACTAGCGGGGGACTACGAGCAGTACTTC. Its translation is CASSSKLAGDYEQYF.

The chain is built from TRBV29-1 and TRBJ1-2; weak D call: TRBD1 (5 bases). CDR3 size: 14 residues. Trimming removed 5 bases at V and 3 bases at J, with 16 bases between. Germline assignment: CDR1 SQVTM and CDR2 ANQGSEA. This chain's CDR3 is CSVLPGFPDYGYTF. Here the CDR3 DNA reads TGCAGCGTTTTACCAGGGTTTCCGGACTATGGCTACACCTTC. Together with reference TRBV29-1 and TRBJ1-2, the CDR3 gives the full variable domain: SAVISQKPSRDICQRGTSLTIQCQVDSQVTMMFWYRQQPGQSLTLIATANQGSEATYESGFVIDKFPISRPNLTFSTLTVSNMSPEDSSIYLCSVLPGFPDYGYTFGSGTRLTVV.

The V and J genes are TRBV10-3 and TRBJ1-6, with TRBD1 as a possible D gene (6 bases). CDR1 is ENHRY and CDR2 is SYGVKD in the germline V gene. This CDR3 comprises 17 residues. Trimming pared 6 bases from V and 4 bases from J, leaving 19 bases between. CDR3 nucleotide sequence: TGTGCCATCAGCCGCCGCCGGGGGGGGGCTTATAATTCACCCCTCCACTTT. It specifies CAISRRRGGAYNSPLHF.

J is TRBJ1-5 and V is TRBV7-8; 7 positions match TRBD1. From germline, CDR1 is SGHVS and CDR2 FQNEAQ. The CDR3 is 20 residues long. Trimming cost V 0 bases and J 0 bases; bases outside gene matches: 14. The CDR3 loop reads CASSLAPWTGPLNSNQPQHF. The DNA of the CDR3 is TGTGCCAGCAGCTTAGCGCCCTGGACAGGTCCCCTCAATAGCAATCAGCCCCAGCATTTT.

J is TRBJ2-3 and V is TRBV27; TRBD2 aligns across 7 bases. CDR1 is MNHEY, CDR2 SMNVEV, per germline (reference sequence). There are 16 residues in the CDR3. J gave up 6 bases and V 4 bases, and 13 bases lay outside the gene matches. The CDR3 region is CASSSPLRRRGDTQYF. The CDR3 DNA reads as TGTGCCAGCAGTTCCCCCCTGAGGCGGCGGGGGGATACGCAGTATTTT.

The CDR3 sequence: CASSQLAGGRDTQYF. The CDR3 DNA is TGTGCCAGCAGCCAACTAGCGGGAGGGAGGGATACGCAGTATTTT. This chain uses TRBV7-9 with TRBJ2-3; 13 nucleotides line up with TRBD2. Germline assignment: CDR1 SEHNR and CDR2 FQNEAQ (reference sequence). CDR3 size: 15 residues. The ends lost 5 bases at V and 6 bases at J; junction bases unmatched: 5.

V gene TRBV11-2 combines with J gene TRBJ2-7, with TRBD2 identical over 12 bases. CDR3 size: 14 residues. Germline CDR1 is SGHAT and CDR2 is FQNNGV. The ends lost 6 bases at V and 4 bases at J; junction bases unmatched: 4. The CDR3 spells CASRQLAGGYEQYF. In nucleotides, the CDR3 is TGTGCCAGCAGGCAACTAGCGGGGGGTTACGAGCAGTACTTC.

A remark on this clone: Mismatch with germline at one junction end may stem from a read error. J is TRBJ2-3 and V is TRBV7-7; tentatively, D is TRBD2 (7 bases). The CDR3 loop spans 14 amino acids. Germline V lookup: CDR1 SSHAT, CDR2 FNYEAQ (reference sequence). The CDR3 DNA follows: TGTGCTAGCAGTCTCGGGGGGCGGGGAGATACGCAGTATTTT. It translates to CASSLGGRGDTQYF. Using reference TRBV7-7 and TRBJ2-3 for the parts outside the CDR3, the full variable domain is GAGVSQSPRYKVTKRGQDVTLRCDPISSHATLYWYQQALGQGPEFLTYFNYEAQPDKSGLPSDRFSAERPEGSISTLTIQRTEQRDSAMYRCASSLGGRGDTQYFGPGTRLTVL.

V usage is TRBV7-3 and J usage is TRBJ2-3, with D uncertain. The V and J ends lost 6 bases and 6 bases respectively, with 10 bases between them. This CDR3 comprises 12 residues. CDR1 SGHTA and CDR2 FQGTGA come from the germline V gene. The CDR3 region has the DNA TGTGCCAGCAGTCCCAACGGGGATACGCAGTATTTT. Translating gives CASSPNGDTQYF.

The chain links TRBV7-8 to TRBJ2-3; 13 bases map to TRBD2. CDR3 size: 16 residues. The V gene end was trimmed by 3 bases and the J gene end by 5 bases; junction bases not matched to a gene: 5. The germline CDR1 and CDR2 sequences are SGHVS and FQNEAQ. The CDR3 DNA follows: TGTGCCAGCAGCTTGGGACTAGCGGGACCCCTAGATACGCAGTATTTT. It translates to CASSLGLAGPLDTQYF. Filled out from reference TRBV7-8 and TRBJ2-3, the complete variable domain reads GAGVSQSPRYKVAKRGQDVALRCDPISGHVSLFWYQQALGQGPEFLTYFQNEAQLDKSGLPSDRFFAERPEGSVSTLKIQRTQQEDSAVYLCASSLGLAGPLDTQYFGPGTRLTVL.

The rearrangement uses TRBV15 and TRBJ1-2, with D perhaps matching TRBD1 (5 bases). Germline-derived CDR1 and CDR2 are LNHNV and YYDKDF (reference sequence). V lost 1 base, J lost 8 bases, and 17 bases lay in between. This CDR3 comprises 15 residues. The CDR3 DNA reads as TGTGCCACCAGCAGAGCCGGGGGAGTCCCCGGCGGCTACACCTTC. As protein: CATSRAGGVPGGYTF.

This clone was observed once. The chain uses TRBV27 and TRBJ2-1; 10 bases line up with TRBD2. The CDR3 has 14 residues. V shed 8 bases and J 4 bases; nucleotides not matched to a gene: 5. The germline CDR1 and CDR2 sequences are MNHEY and SMNVEV (reference sequence). CDR3 loop: CASCSGRSYNEQFF. DNA for the CDR3: TGTGCCAGCTGTAGCGGGAGGTCATACAATGAGCAGTTCTTC.

V gene TRBV7-6 combines with J gene TRBJ2-7; TRBD2 aligns across 14 bases. The CDR3 covers 17 residues. Germline CDR1 is SGHVS and CDR2 is FNYEAQ. V lost 0 bases to trimming and J lost 2 bases; unmatched junction nucleotides: 3. The CDR3: CASSLAGLAGGTYEQYF. For the CDR3, the DNA is TGTGCCAGCAGCTTAGCTGGACTAGCGGGGGGAACCTACGAGCAGTACTTC.

This clone occurred a few times. The chain is built from TRBV2 and TRBJ1-2; D uncertain. This CDR3 is built from 12 residues. CDR1 and CDR2 (germline): SNHLY, FYNNEI. Trimming pared 5 bases from V and 6 bases from J, leaving 10 bases between. The CDR3 is CASSLVLHGYTF. CDR3 in DNA: TGTGCCAGCAGTCTAGTCCTCCATGGCTACACCTTC.

V and J are TRBV27 and TRBJ2-1; D may be TRBD2 (6 bases). The CDR3 contains 11 residues. Germline lookup yields CDR1 MNHEY and CDR2 SMNVEV (reference sequence). Between the trimmed V and J ends, which lost 3 bases and 10 bases, there was a span of 7 bases. CDR3 in amino acids: CASSFRGEQFF. CDR3 in DNA: TGTGCCAGCAGTTTTCGGGGGGAGCAGTTCTTC.

The CDR3 protein is CASSPGAGGPSDTQYF. For the CDR3, the DNA is TGCGCCAGCAGCCCGGGGGCGGGAGGGCCCTCAGATACGCAGTATTTT. The V gene is TRBV5-1, the J gene TRBJ2-3; 9 positions match TRBD2. V was clipped by 4 bases and J by 4 bases; unmatched bases: 10. The germline CDR1 and CDR2 sequences are SGHRS and YFSETQ. The CDR3 spans 16 residues.

This clone has only one observation. The rearrangement links TRBV20-1 to TRBJ2-7; unclear D gene. Germline CDR1 is DFQATT and CDR2 is SNEGSKA (reference sequence). The CDR3 consists of 11 residues. V shed 6 bases and J shed 0 bases, with 6 bases lying between them. This chain's CDR3 is CSATYSYEQYF. CDR3 DNA: TGCAGTGCCACATACTCCTACGAGCAGTACTTC.

The chain carries TRBV5-1 and TRBJ1-3; D may be TRBD1 (5 bases). The V gene lost 0 bases and the J gene lost 1 base, with 5 bases spanning the gap. Germline V gene lookup returns CDR1 SGHRS and CDR2 YFSETQ. The CDR3 runs 14 residues. CDR3 region: CASSLGTSGNTIYF. The CDR3 coding sequence is TGCGCCAGCAGCTTGGGGACATCTGGAAACACCATATATTTT.

V gene TRBV2 combines with J gene TRBJ1-3; 10 nucleotides agree with TRBD1. V was clipped by 4 bases and J by 3 bases; unmatched bases: 9. The CDR3 is 17 residues long. CDR1 and CDR2 (germline): SNHLY, FYNNEI. The CDR3 protein is CASSGQGAIVYGNTIYF. The CDR3 DNA sequence: TGTGCCAGCAGTGGACAGGGGGCTATAGTTTATGGAAACACCATATATTTT.

V gene TRBV13 combines with J gene TRBJ1-2; 8 bases are a match to TRBD1. The trim removed 5 bases at V and 7 bases at J, leaving 6 bases unmatched. This CDR3 has 13 residues. The germline V gene encodes CDR1 PRHDT and CDR2 FYEKMQ (reference sequence). CDR3 DNA sequence: TGTGCCAGCAGCCTGCAGGGGGCTGGTGGCTACACCTTC. Its translation is CASSLQGAGGYTF.

This clone turned up a few times. The chain is built from TRBV7-3 and TRBJ1-1, with a tentative D call TRBD1 (6 bases). Germline assignment: CDR1 SGHTA and CDR2 FQGTGA. This CDR3 has 13 amino acids. V was shortened by 5 bases and J by 7 bases, with 14 bases between the two germline ends. CDR3 residues: CASSLRSGDEAFF. The CDR3 DNA reads as TGTGCCAGCAGCCTAAGGTCAGGGGATGAAGCTTTCTTT.

The chain couples TRBV4-3 to TRBJ1-1; D is possibly TRBD1 (6 bases). Germline V gives CDR1 LGHNA, CDR2 YSLEER. The length of the CDR3 is 13 residues. The V gene lost 4 bases and the J gene lost 8 bases, with 14 bases spanning the gap. In DNA, the CDR3 is TGCGCCAGCAGCCTTTCTACAGGGCAGGAAGCTTTCTTT. Translated, it gives CASSLSTGQEAFF.

The table lists this clone with a few counts. The J gene is TRBJ1-6, the V gene TRBV7-9; TRBD1 matches at 7 bases. V lost 5 bases to trimming and J lost 7 bases; unmatched junction nucleotides: 5. The length of the CDR3 is 14 residues. Per the germline V gene, CDR1 is SEHNR and CDR2 is FQNEAQ (reference sequence). In DNA, the CDR3 is TGTGCCAGCAGCGCCAGGGGGGAGAATTCACCCCTCCACTTT. Translation: CASSARGENSPLHF.

The rearrangement links TRBV4-1 to TRBJ1-5, with D perhaps matching TRBD1 (5 bases). Deletions cut 10 bases from V and 0 bases from J, with 13 bases between. CDR3 length: 14 residues. CDR1 is MGHRA, CDR2 YSYEKL, per germline. CDR3 in amino acids: CATGVADSNQPQHF. DNA of the CDR3: TGCGCCACGGGGGTGGCGGATAGCAATCAGCCCCAGCATTTT.

This chain joins TRBV28 and TRBJ2-7; 8 bases fit TRBD1. Germline V lookup: CDR1 MDHEN, CDR2 SYDVKM. Losses at the gene ends were 3 bases for V and 3 bases for J; bases not matched to a gene: 4. CDR3 length equals 14 residues. Here the CDR3 reads CASSFGTGGYEQYF. The CDR3, as DNA: TGTGCCAGCAGTTTTGGGACAGGTGGCTACGAGCAGTACTTC. Drawing the rest from reference TRBV28 and TRBJ2-7, the complete variable domain is DVKVTQSSRYLVKRTGEKVFLECVQDMDHENMFWYRQDPGLGLRLIYFSYDVKMKEKGDIPEGYSVSREKKERFSLILESASTNQTSMYLCASSFGTGGYEQYFGPGTRLTVT.